This T cell receptor (beta chain) was captured by sequencing in a study of response to subunit inactivated influenza vaccine. Per the germline V gene, CDR1 is MNHNS and CDR2 is SASEGT. Trimming removed 4 bases from V and 3 bases from J, with 13 bases in between. The CDR3 runs to 14 residues. Of note for this clonotype: What it binds is unknown.

TCRdb reprocessed the RT-PCR reads via MiXCR and lists one record per CDR3 protein. The sample has around 760,000 distinct CDR3 sequences; about 15% are singletons. Study-level findings and limits: Authors suggested few new T cells are recruited by each seasonal influenza vaccination.

The sample here was PBMCs from blood, taken 14 to 15 days before vaccination. This TCR came from a man aged 45-65 years who received an inactivated influenza vaccine. V is TRBV6-1 and J is TRBJ2-7; D is unresolved. CDR3 sequence (DNA): TGTGCCAGCAGTGGTGGTCAGTTGAGCTACGAGCAGTACTTC. It specifies CASSGGQLSYEQYF.